This T cell receptor beta chain was recorded in a study of blood T cell repertoires in COVID-19. Study-wide background: T cells, B-cell-depleted T cells, or PBMCs provided the cDNA or gDNA that served as material.

CDR3 length: 15 residues. The germline CDR1 and CDR2 sequences are SGHVS and FQNEAQ. Trimming removed 1 base at V and 5 bases at J, with 12 bases between. Assay: immunoSEQ multiplex PCR; the TCRdb copy retains only in-frame clones and omits some. The table records some 150,000 clones, more than 75% of them present only once. This sequence was found in a man aged 45-65 years who had recovered from COVID-19. Sequenced: peripheral blood. This chain connects TRBV7-8 to TRBJ2-1; the D is unclear. CDR3 region: CASSLVILGNNEQFF. The DNA for the CDR3 is TGTGCCAGCAGCTTAGTAATCCTAGGAAACAATGAGCAGTTCTTC.